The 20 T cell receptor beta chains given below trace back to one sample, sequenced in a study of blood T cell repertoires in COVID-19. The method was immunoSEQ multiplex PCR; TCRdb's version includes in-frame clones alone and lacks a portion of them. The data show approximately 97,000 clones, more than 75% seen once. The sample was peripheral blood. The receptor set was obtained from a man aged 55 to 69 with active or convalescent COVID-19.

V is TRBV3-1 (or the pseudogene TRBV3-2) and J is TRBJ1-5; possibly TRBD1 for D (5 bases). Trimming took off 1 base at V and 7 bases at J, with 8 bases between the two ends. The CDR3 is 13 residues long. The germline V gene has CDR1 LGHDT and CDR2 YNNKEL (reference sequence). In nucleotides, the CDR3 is TGTGCCAGCAGCCAAGCCCAGGGACAGCCCCAGCATTTT. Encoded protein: CASSQAQGQPQHF.

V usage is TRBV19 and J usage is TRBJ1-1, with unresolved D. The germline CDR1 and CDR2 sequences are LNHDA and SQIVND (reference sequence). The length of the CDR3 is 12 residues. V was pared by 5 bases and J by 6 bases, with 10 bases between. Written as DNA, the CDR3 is TGTGCCAGTAGTCCACGACAAGCTGAAGCTTTCTTT. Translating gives CASSPRQAEAFF.

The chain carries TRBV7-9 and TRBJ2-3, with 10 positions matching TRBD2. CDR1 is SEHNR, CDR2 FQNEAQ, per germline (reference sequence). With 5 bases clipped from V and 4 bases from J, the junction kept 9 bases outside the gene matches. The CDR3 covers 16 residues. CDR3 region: CASSEGLAGVADTQYF. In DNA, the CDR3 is TGTGCCAGCAGCGAAGGCCTAGCGGGAGTCGCAGATACGCAGTATTTT.

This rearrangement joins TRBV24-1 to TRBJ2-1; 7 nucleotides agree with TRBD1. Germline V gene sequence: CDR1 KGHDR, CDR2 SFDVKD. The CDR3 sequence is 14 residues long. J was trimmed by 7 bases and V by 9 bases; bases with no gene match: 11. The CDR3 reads CATGLTGSANEQFF. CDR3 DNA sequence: TGTGCCACCGGATTGACAGGGTCTGCGAATGAGCAGTTCTTC.

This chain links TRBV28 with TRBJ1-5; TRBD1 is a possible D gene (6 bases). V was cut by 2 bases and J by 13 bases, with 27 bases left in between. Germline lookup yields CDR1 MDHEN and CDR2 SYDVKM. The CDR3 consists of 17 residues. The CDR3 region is CASSLGPGQENRRPQHF. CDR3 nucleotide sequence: TGTGCCAGCAGTTTAGGCCCGGGACAAGAAAATCGGCGGCCACAGCATTTT. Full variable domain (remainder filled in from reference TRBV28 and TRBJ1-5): DVKVTQSSRYLVKRTGEKVFLECVQDMDHENMFWYRQDPGLGLRLIYFSYDVKMKEKGDIPEGYSVSREKKERFSLILESASTNQTSMYLCASSLGPGQENRRPQHFGDGTRLSIL.

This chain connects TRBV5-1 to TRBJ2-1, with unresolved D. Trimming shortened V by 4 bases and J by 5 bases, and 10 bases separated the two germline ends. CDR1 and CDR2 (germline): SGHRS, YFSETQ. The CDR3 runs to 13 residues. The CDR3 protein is CASSLRVNNEQFF. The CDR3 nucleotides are TGCGCCAGCAGCCTCCGGGTCAACAATGAGCAGTTCTTC. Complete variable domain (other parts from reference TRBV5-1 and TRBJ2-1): KAGVTQTPRYLIKTRGQQVTLSCSPISGHRSVSWYQQTPGQGLQFLFEYFSETQRNKGNFPGRFSGRQFSNSRSEMNVSTLELGDSALYLCASSLRVNNEQFFGPGTRLTVL.

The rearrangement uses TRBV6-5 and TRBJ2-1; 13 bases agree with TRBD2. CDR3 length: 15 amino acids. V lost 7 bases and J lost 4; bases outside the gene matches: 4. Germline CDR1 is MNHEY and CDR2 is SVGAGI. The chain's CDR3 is CASTLGLAGYNEQFF. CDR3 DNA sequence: TGTGCCAGCACCCTGGGACTAGCGGGATACAATGAGCAGTTCTTC.

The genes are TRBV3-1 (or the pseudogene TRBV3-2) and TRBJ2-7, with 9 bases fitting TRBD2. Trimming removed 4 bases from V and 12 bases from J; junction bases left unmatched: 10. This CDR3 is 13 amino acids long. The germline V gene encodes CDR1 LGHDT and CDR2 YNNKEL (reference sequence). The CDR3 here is CASSPRGSGSPYF. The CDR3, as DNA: TGTGCCAGCAGCCCCCGGGGTAGCGGGAGTCCGTACTTC.

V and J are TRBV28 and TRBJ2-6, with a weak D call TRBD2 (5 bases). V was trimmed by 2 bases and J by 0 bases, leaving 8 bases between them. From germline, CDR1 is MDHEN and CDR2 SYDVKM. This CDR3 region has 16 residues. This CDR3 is CASSLAGSSGANVLTF. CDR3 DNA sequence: TGTGCCAGCAGTTTAGCGGGTAGCTCTGGGGCCAACGTCCTGACTTTC.

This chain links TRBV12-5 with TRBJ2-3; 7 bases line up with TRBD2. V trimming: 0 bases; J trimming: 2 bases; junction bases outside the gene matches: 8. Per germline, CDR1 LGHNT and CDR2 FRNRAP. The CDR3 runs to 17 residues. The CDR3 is CASGLVRSSGHTDTQYF. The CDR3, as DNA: TGTGCTAGTGGTTTGGTAAGGTCTAGCGGCCACACAGATACGCAGTATTTT.

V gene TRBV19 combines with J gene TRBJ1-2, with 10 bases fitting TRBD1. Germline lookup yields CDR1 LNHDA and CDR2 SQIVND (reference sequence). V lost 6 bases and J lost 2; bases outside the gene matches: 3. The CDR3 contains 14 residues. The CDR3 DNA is TGTGCCAGTAGGGGGACAGGGGAGAACTATGGCTACACCTTC. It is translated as CASRGTGENYGYTF.

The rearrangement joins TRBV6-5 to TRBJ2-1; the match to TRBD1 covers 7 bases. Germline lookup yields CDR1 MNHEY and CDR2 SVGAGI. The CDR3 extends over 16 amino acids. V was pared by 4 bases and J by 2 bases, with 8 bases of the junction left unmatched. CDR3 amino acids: CASSSNAGTAYNEQFF. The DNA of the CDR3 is TGTGCCAGCAGTTCCAATGCCGGGACAGCCTACAATGAGCAGTTCTTC.

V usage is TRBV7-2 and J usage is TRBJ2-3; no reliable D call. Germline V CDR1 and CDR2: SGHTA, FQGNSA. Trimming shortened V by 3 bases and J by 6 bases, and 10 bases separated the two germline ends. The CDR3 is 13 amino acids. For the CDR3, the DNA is TGTGCCAGCAGCTTCCCTTTCTTGGATACGCAGTATTTT. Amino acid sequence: CASSFPFLDTQYF.

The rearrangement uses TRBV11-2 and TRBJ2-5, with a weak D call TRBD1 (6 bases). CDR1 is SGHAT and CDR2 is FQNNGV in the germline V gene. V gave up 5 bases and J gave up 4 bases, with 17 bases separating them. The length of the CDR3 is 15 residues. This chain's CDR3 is CASSRTWTAAETQYF. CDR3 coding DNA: TGTGCCAGCAGCCGAACGTGGACAGCCGCAGAGACCCAGTACTTC.

As DNA, the CDR3 is TGTGCCAGCAGCTTGCGGCAGGGGGACACCATATATTTT. It codes for CASSLRQGDTIYF. This chain connects TRBV5-6 to TRBJ1-3; 7 nucleotides line up with TRBD1. The J segment lost 8 bases and the V segment lost 1 base, leaving 3 bases of the junction unmatched. In germline, CDR1 is SGHDT, CDR2 YYEEEE. The CDR3 loop spans 13 amino acids.

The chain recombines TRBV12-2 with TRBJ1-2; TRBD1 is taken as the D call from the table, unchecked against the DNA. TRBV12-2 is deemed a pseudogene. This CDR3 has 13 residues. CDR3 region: CASRPTQNYGYTF. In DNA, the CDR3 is TGTGCAAGTCGGCCTACACAGAACTATGGCTACACCTTC.

The DNA for the CDR3 is TGTGCCAGCAGCAAAGTTAACACAGATACGCAGTATTTT. Amino acids: CASSKVNTDTQYF. The chain recombines TRBV21-1 with TRBJ2-3; no DNA check was done on the table's D call, TRBD2. TRBV21-1 is a pseudogene. This CDR3 is built from 13 residues.

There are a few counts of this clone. In DNA, the CDR3 is TGTGCCAGTAGTCCCGCGGGGGCGCTTCTGGGCTACACCTTC. Residues: CASSPAGALLGYTF. The V call is TRBV19, the J call TRBJ1-2; D is perhaps TRBD1 (6 bases). Trimming cost V 5 bases and J 8 bases, with 18 bases left between them. CDR3 length: 14 amino acids. In germline, CDR1 is LNHDA, CDR2 SQIVND (reference sequence).

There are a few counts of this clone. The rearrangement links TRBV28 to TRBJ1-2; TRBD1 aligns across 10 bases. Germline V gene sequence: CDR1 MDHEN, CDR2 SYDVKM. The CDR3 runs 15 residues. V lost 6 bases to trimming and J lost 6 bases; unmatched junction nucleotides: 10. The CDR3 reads CASSPPRGQGHGYTF. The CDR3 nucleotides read TGTGCCAGCAGCCCTCCCCGGGGACAGGGGCATGGCTACACCTTC.

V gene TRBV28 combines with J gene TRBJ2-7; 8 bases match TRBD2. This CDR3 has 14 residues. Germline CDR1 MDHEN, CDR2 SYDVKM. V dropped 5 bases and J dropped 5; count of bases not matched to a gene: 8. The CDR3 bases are TGTGCCAGCAGTCCGGGGGGGAGGGTCGACGAGCAGTACTTC. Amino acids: CASSPGGRVDEQYF.